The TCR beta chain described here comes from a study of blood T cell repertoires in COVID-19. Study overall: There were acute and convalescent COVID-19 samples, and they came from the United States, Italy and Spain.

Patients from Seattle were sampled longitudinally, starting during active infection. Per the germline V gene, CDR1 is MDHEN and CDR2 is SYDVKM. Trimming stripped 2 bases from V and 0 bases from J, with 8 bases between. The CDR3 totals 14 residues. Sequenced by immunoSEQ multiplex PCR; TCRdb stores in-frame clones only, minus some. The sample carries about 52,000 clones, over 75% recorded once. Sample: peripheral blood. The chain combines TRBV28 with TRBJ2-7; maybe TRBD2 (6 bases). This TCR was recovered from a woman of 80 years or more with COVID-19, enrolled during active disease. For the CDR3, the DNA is TGTGCCAGCAGTTTAAGCGGGCACTCCTACGAGCAGTACTTC. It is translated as CASSLSGHSYEQYF.